Listed here are 8 T cell receptor beta chains from one sample, sequenced in a study of T-cell memory formation after mild COVID-19. MiXCR, applied by TCRdb to the 5' RACE reads, yields one record per CDR3 protein. The sample records 210,000 or so distinct CDR3 sequences, roughly a tenth being singletons. The sample was PBMCs or a T cell subset sorted from them (not recorded which). These receptors originate from a man younger than 30 who had mild COVID-19 (a few samples of this study predate the infection). Cell type and time point are not known.

This clonotype was seen many times. J is TRBJ2-3 and V is TRBV24-1; 8 bases align to TRBD2. J gave up 5 bases and V 5 bases, and 11 bases lay outside the gene matches. The germline V gene encodes CDR1 KGHDR and CDR2 SFDVKD. The CDR3 spans 16 residues. CDR3 amino acids: CATSGESGGAEDTQYF. CDR3 nucleotide sequence: TGTGCCACCAGTGGGGAGTCCGGGGGGGCGGAAGATACGCAGTATTTT.

This clonotype occurred a few times. The chain joins TRBV10-3 to TRBJ2-1; 12 bases fit TRBD2. The V gene end was trimmed by 5 bases and the J gene end by 5 bases; junction bases not matched to a gene: 1. This CDR3 is 14 amino acids long. Per germline, CDR1 ENHRY and CDR2 SYGVKD. The CDR3 DNA follows: TGTGCCATCAGTCTAGCGGGGGGGAACAATGAGCAGTTCTTC. This translates into CAISLAGGNNEQFF.

The V call is TRBV12-3 or TRBV12-4, the J call TRBJ2-5; 11 positions agree with TRBD2. The junction had 8 bases not matched to a gene; V was cut back by 6 bases and J by 5 bases. The CDR3 totals 15 residues. CDR3 DNA sequence: TGTGCCAGCAGCTTACTAGCGGGAGAAGGGGAGACCCAGTACTTC. As protein: CASSLLAGEGETQYF.

This sequence joins TRBV24-1 and TRBJ2-3, with 7 bases aligning to TRBD1. The CDR3 sequence is 16 residues long. V dropped 3 bases and J dropped 4; count of bases not matched to a gene: 9. Germline V gene lookup returns CDR1 KGHDR and CDR2 SFDVKD. CDR3 sequence reads: CATSDPTGSSPDTQYF. The CDR3, as DNA: TGTGCCACCAGTGATCCGACAGGGAGTAGCCCAGATACGCAGTATTTT.

The chain employs TRBV29-1 and TRBJ1-1, with D perhaps TRBD1 (6 bases). The CDR3 is 13 residues long. Trimming took 7 bases from V and 2 from J, leaving 14 bases between them. The germline CDR1 and CDR2 sequences are SQVTM and ANQGSEA. The CDR3 region is CSAQRQANTEAFF. The DNA of the CDR3 is TGCAGCGCACAAAGACAGGCTAACACTGAAGCTTTCTTT. Complete variable domain (other parts from reference TRBV29-1 and TRBJ1-1): SAVISQKPSRDICQRGTSLTIQCQVDSQVTMMFWYRQQPGQSLTLIATANQGSEATYESGFVIDKFPISRPNLTFSTLTVSNMSPEDSSIYLCSAQRQANTEAFFGQGTRLTVV.

This chain connects TRBV6-2 or TRBV6-3 to TRBJ2-1, with a tentative D call TRBD1 (6 bases). The germline V gene has CDR1 MNHEY and CDR2 SVGEGT. V was trimmed by 10 bases and J by 8 bases, leaving 24 bases between them. The CDR3 has 15 residues. CDR3 DNA sequence: TGTGCCACGCGCCGCGGACAGCTAATTGCGGATGAGCAGTTCTTC. The encoded protein is CATRRGQLIADEQFF.

In DNA, the CDR3 is TGTGCCAGCAAGGGCGAGGCGGAGACCCAGTACTTC. Amino acid sequence: CASKGEAETQYF. The chain carries TRBV2 and TRBJ2-5; no firm D call. Germline V gene lookup returns CDR1 SNHLY and CDR2 FYNNEI. V was shortened by 7 bases and J by 5 bases, with 11 bases between the two germline ends. CDR3 length equals 12 residues.

This clonotype was detected only a few times. The V gene is TRBV10-3, the J gene TRBJ1-2, with D tentatively TRBD1 (5 bases). The CDR3 totals 13 residues. The V and J ends lost 7 bases and 8 bases respectively, with 17 bases between them. CDR1 is ENHRY, CDR2 SYGVKD, per germline. The DNA for the CDR3 is TGTGCCATCAAGCGAGAGGGGACGGACGGCTACACCTTC. Protein: CAIKREGTDGYTF.